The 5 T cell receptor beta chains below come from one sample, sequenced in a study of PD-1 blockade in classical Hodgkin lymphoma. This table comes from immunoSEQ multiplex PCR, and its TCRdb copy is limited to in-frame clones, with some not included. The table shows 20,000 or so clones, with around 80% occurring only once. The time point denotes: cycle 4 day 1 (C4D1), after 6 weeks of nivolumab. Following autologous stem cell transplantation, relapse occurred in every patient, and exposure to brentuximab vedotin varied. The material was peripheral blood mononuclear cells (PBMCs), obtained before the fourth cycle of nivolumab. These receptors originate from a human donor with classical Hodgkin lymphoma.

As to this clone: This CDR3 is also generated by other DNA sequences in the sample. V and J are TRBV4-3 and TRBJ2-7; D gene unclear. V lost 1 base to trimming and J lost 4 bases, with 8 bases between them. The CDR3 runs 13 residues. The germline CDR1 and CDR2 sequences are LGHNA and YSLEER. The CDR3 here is CASSQGVRYEQYF. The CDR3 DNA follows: TGCGCCAGCAGCCAAGGGGTAAGGTACGAGCAGTACTTC.

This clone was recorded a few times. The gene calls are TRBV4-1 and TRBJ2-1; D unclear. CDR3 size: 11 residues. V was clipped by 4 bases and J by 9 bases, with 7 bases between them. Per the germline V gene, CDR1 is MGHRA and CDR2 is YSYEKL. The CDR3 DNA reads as TGCGCCAGCAGCCTACTTGGTGAGCAGTTCTTC. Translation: CASSLLGEQFF.

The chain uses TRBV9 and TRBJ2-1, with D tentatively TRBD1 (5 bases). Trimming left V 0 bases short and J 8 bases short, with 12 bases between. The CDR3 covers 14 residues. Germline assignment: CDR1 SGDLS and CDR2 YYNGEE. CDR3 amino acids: CASSVEGALDEQFF. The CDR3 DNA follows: TGTGCCAGCAGCGTAGAAGGGGCGCTGGATGAGCAGTTCTTC.

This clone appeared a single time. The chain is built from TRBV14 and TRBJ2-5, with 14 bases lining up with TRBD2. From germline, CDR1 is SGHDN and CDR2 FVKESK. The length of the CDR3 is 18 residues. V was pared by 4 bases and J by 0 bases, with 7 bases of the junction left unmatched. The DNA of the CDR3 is TGTGCCAGCAGCCTGGGACTAGCGGGGGCCAAGTACCAAGAGACCCAGTACTTC. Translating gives CASSLGLAGAKYQETQYF.

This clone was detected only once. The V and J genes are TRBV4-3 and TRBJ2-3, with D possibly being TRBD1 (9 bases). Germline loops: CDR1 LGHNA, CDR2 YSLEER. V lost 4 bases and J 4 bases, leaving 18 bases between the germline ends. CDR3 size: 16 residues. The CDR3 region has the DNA TGCGCCAGCAGCCTCCGGGGGGGACAGGGACCAGATACGCAGTATTTT. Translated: CASSLRGGQGPDTQYF.